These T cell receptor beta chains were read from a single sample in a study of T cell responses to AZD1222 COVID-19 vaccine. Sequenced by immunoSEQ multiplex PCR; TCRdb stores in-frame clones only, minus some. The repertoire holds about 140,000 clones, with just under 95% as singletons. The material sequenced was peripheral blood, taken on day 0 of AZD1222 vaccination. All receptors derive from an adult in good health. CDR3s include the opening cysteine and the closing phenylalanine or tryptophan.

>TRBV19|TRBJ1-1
CASRMTGGGAITEAFF
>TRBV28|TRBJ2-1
CASRSLAAYNEQFF
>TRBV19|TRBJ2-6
CASSINWGSGANVLTF
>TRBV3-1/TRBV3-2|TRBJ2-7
CASSVGDYEQYF
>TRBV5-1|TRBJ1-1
CASSLNGAGNTEAFF
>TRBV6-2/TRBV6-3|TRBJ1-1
CASSYRGREAFF
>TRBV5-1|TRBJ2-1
CASSLLEAGEGYEQFF
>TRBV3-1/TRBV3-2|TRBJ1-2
CASSQTGNGYTF
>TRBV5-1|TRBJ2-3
CASSSRDRVLNTQYF
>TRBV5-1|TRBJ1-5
CASSLLSREGNQPQHF
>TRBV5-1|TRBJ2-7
CASSLVGGGGEQYF
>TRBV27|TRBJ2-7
CASKVGGGYEQYF
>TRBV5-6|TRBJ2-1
CATQREAYNEQFF
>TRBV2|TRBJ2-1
CASSSGLSYNEQFF
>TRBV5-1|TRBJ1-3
CASSLEGWAGNTIYF
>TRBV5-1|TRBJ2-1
CASSLAPPGQVNEQFF
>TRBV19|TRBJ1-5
CASSTYRDNQPQHF
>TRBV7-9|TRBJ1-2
CASSLGTGYNYGYTF
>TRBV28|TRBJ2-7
CASQGWGSLNEQYF
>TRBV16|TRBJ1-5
CASSPQVTVNQPQHF
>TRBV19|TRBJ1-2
CASSIPGQGRDGYTF
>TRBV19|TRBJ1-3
CASWDSRLSGNTIYF
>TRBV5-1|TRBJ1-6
CASSSTPGQYSPLHF
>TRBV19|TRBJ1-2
CATLAGADGYTF
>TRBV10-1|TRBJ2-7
CASSPDETPHEQYF
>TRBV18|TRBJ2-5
CASSPPGQTQETQYF
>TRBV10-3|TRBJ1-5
CAISDGAGYDNQPQHF
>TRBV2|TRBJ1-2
CASRAGSYGYTF
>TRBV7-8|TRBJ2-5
CASRPQIRGRETQYF
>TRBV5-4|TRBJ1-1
CASSFRNTEAFF
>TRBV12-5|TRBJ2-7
CASGSNRGRLHEQYF
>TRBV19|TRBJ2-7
CASSMGPDRTYEQYF
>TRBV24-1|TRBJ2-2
CATSATSNTGELFF
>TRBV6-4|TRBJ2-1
CASSSLAGGANEQFF
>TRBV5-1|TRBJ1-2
CASSSPDREGYTF
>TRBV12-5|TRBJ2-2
CASGLVPTGATGELFF
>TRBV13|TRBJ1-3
CASSLRPPGGNTIYF